The entry that follows covers one T cell receptor beta chain sequence. This clonotype was observed a few times. The specificity of this receptor is unknown. Base qualities are missing; no much larger clone stands one base away. The V end loses 1 base and the J end loses 4 bases, and a stretch of 7 bases separates them. The CDR3, cysteine through phenylalanine, is 13 amino acids long. Kept here is only the CDR3 DNA, which spans 39 bases and is read in frame from base 1. CDR1 and CDR2, looked up from the germline V gene, are SGHAT and FQNNGV. The study was a case-control design nested within a healthcare worker cohort in London, UK, with weekly nasopharyngeal swab PCR tests and blood sampling. Between 23 and 31 March 2020, the week of the UK lockdown, healthcare workers were enrolled and then followed up weekly for as long as 16 weeks. This sample was taken from a study of early T cells in non-severe SARS-CoV-2 infection (dated by TCRdb to 2020 to 2022). Looking at the study overall: Because TCR sequencing was done on bulk RNA from unsorted whole blood, the alpha and beta chains could not be paired.

The library was built by means of 5' RACE. For sequencing, a NextSeq 500 was employed. The TCR library protocol attached unique molecular identifiers to individual cDNA molecules to correct for sequencing error and PCR bias. Both TCR alpha and beta chains were sequenced, and tight co-correlation was observed between alpha and beta sequence abundances in each sample. From the authors' description of their analysis: Decombinator V4 was used to perform V gene, J gene and CDR3 annotation of TCR sequences. Expanded TCRs were defined as changing significantly between any two time points under a Poisson model with p below 0.0001. TCR abundances were normalised to the total number of TCRs sequenced per sample and were expressed as counts per million. MAIT TCRs were defined by TRAV1-2 paired with TRAJ12, TRAJ20 or TRAJ33, and iNKT TCRs by TRAV10 paired with TRAJ18. VDJdb, accessed 1 November 2021, was searched for CMV, EBV and SARS-CoV-2 annotated TCRs, excluding TCRs annotated for multiple antigens. The raw public reads went through TCRdb reprocessing: fastp at Q25, MiXCR clone calling, in-frame beta chains kept. Every CDR3 protein is listed once, alongside the most common genes and DNA of its rows. These V and J calls are TCRdb output, not the study's own analysis. Counted in this sample were some 76,000 distinct CDR3 sequences; about 13% of them appeared once. The ten largest clones add up to around 15% of the sample.

General study outcomes and caveats: Matching against VDJdb was skewed toward anti-spike CD8 responses, likely underestimated virus-specific expansions, and missed private and CD4 specificities.

The sequence was collected from an adult who was a healthcare worker with PCR-confirmed SARS-CoV-2 infection or an uninfected control (not recorded which). The chain is assembled from TRBV11-2 and TRBJ2-5; the D gene remains uncertain. Material for sequencing was whole blood. This receptor carries the CDR3 CASSLGERETQYF. The nucleotide sequence is TGTGCCAGCAGCTTAGGCGAGAGAGAGACCCAGTACTTC.